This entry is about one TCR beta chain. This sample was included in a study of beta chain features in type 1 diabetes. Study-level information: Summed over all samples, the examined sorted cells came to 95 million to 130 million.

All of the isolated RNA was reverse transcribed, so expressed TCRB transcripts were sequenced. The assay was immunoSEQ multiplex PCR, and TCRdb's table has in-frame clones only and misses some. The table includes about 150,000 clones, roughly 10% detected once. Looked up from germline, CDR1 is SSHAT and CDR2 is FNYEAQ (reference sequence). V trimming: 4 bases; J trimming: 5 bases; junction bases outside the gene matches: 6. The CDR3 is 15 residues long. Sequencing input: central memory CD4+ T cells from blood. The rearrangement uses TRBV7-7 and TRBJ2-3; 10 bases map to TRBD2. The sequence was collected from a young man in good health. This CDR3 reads CASSSTSGEGDTQYF. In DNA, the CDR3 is TGTGCCAGCAGCTCTACTAGCGGGGAGGGAGATACGCAGTATTTT.